A single sample gave rise to the 17 T cell receptor beta chains below, sequenced in a study of cytomegalovirus exposure and HLA in healthy donors. Use of 60 Vbeta and 13 Jbeta primers characterized the PCR. Data came from immunoSEQ multiplex PCR; TCRdb stores just in-frame clones and leaves some out. The sample has 60,000 to 95,000 clones, 78% seen once. The sample was PBMCs. These receptors all stem from a woman aged 40 to 49 in good health and CMV-seropositive.

In the case of this clone: Distinct nucleotide sequences in the sample also encode this CDR3. This rearrangement joins TRBV18 to TRBJ1-4, with 7 bases matching TRBD1. CDR1 KGHSH and CDR2 LQKENI come from the germline V gene. The CDR3 covers 14 residues. Trimming at V came to 3 bases and at J to 5 bases, leaving 3 bases not matched to a gene. CDR3 region: CASSPDRANEKLFF. The CDR3 DNA follows: TGTGCCAGCTCACCCGACAGGGCAAATGAAAAACTGTTTTTT.

The chain is built from TRBV27 and TRBJ2-1, with 7 bases that match TRBD2. With V trimmed by 3 bases and J by 8 bases, 19 bases remained unmatched. This CDR3 has 18 amino acids. The germline V gene encodes CDR1 MNHEY and CDR2 SMNVEV (reference sequence). Here the CDR3 DNA reads TGTGCCAGCAGTTTGGGGGGGGGTGGGATCCAAGCGTATTATGAGCAGTTCTTC. Translated, it gives CASSLGGGGIQAYYEQFF.

This sequence joins TRBV10-3 and TRBJ1-1, with D maybe TRBD1 (5 bases). Trimming took 6 bases from V and 4 from J, leaving 9 bases between them. CDR3 length: 12 amino acids. CDR1 is ENHRY, CDR2 SYGVKD, per germline. Here the CDR3 reads CAIRVQGTEAFF. The CDR3 region has the DNA TGTGCCATCAGGGTTCAGGGCACTGAAGCTTTCTTT.

This chain uses TRBV7-2 with TRBJ1-6; D unresolved. Looked up from germline, CDR1 is SGHTA and CDR2 is FQGNSA. The CDR3 spans 14 residues. V lost 4 bases and J lost 8, with 12 bases in between. In DNA, the CDR3 is TGTGCCAGCAGCTCGGACTGGGAGGATTCACCCCTCCACTTT. Encoded protein: CASSSDWEDSPLHF. The full variable domain, completed using reference TRBV7-2 and TRBJ1-6, is GAGVSQSPSNKVTEKGKDVELRCDPISGHTALYWYRQSLGQGLEFLIYFQGNSAPDKSGLPSDRFSAERTGGSVSTLTIQRTQQEDSAVYLCASSSDWEDSPLHFGNGTRLTVT.

The chain links TRBV28 to TRBJ2-3, with 10 positions matching TRBD2. The germline CDR1 and CDR2 sequences are MDHEN and SYDVKM. The ends lost 6 bases at V and 0 bases at J; junction bases unmatched: 3. The CDR3 has 15 amino acids. The CDR3 coding sequence is TGTGCCAGCAGCACTAGCGGGGCCAGCACAGATACGCAGTATTTT. This translates into CASSTSGASTDTQYF.

The chain links TRBV28 to TRBJ1-5, with D possibly matching TRBD1 (6 bases). This CDR3 is 16 amino acids long. V was shortened by 1 base and J by 0 bases, with 10 bases between the two germline ends. The germline V gene has CDR1 MDHEN and CDR2 SYDVKM. CDR3 in amino acids: CASSLSGANSNQPQHF. The CDR3 coding sequence is TGTGCCAGCAGTTTATCAGGGGCGAATAGCAATCAGCCCCAGCATTTT.

The chain links TRBV5-6 to TRBJ1-3; the match to TRBD1 covers 8 bases. V shed 2 bases, J shed 3 bases, and the junction held 4 bases outside the gene matches. The CDR3 covers 15 residues. Germline CDR1 is SGHDT and CDR2 is YYEEEE. CDR3 sequence: CASSFQGAYGNTIYF. CDR3 bases: TGTGCCAGCAGCTTTCAGGGGGCTTATGGAAACACCATATATTTT.

The chain joins TRBV7-2 to TRBJ2-5; the D gene is possibly TRBD1 (6 bases). Germline CDR1 reads SGHTA; CDR2 reads FQGNSA. Trimming shortened V by 0 bases and J by 5 bases, and 13 bases separated the two germline ends. This CDR3 spans 15 amino acids. The DNA of the CDR3 is TGTGCCAGCAGCTTAGCCGCCAGGGGCGGGGAGACCCAGTACTTC. Its protein is CASSLAARGGETQYF.

The chain recombines TRBV7-3 with TRBJ1-1; 9 bases map to TRBD1. J was trimmed by 3 bases and V by 3 bases; bases with no gene match: 8. Per the germline V gene, CDR1 is SGHTA and CDR2 is FQGTGA. The CDR3 length is 16 residues. The CDR3 DNA sequence: TGTGCCAGCAGCTTGTCACAGGGGGCGAGGGACACTGAAGCTTTCTTT. It codes for CASSLSQGARDTEAFF.

The chain employs TRBV7-2 and TRBJ2-7; D may be TRBD2 (6 bases). Germline values: CDR1 SGHTA, CDR2 FQGNSA. Trimming took off 3 bases at V and 12 bases at J, with 18 bases between the two ends. CDR3 size: 13 residues. The CDR3 here is CASSLDAGIIAYF. The CDR3 DNA reads TGTGCCAGCAGCTTGGATGCGGGGATCATCGCGTACTTC.

This chain joins TRBV19 and TRBJ2-3; a weak D match, TRBD2 (5 bases). Germline V CDR1 and CDR2: LNHDA, SQIVND (reference sequence). Trimming removed 4 bases from V and 2 bases from J, with 7 bases in between. The CDR3 runs 13 residues. The CDR3 bases are TGTGCCAGTAGTAGCCGGGACACAGATACGCAGTATTTT. Residues: CASSSRDTDTQYF.

The chain has TRBV30 and TRBJ1-1, with D uncertain. The CDR3 is 12 residues long. V lost 5 bases to trimming and J lost 1 base, with 8 bases between them. Looked up from germline, CDR1 is GTSNPN and CDR2 is SVGIG (reference sequence). Here the CDR3 reads CAWSPQNTEAFF. CDR3 nucleotides: TGTGCCTGGTCCCCCCAGAACACTGAAGCTTTCTTT. Full variable domain (rest looked up from reference TRBV30 and TRBJ1-1): SQTIHQWPATLVQPVGSPLSLECTVEGTSNPNLYWYRQAAGRGLQLLFYSVGIGQISSEVPQNLSASRPQDRQFILSSKKLLLSDSGFYLCAWSPQNTEAFFGQGTRLTVV.

This clone showed up just a few times. The genes are TRBV6-6 and TRBJ2-6; D might be TRBD1 (6 bases). With 9 bases removed from V and 0 bases from J, the gap between germline ends came to 9 bases. This CDR3 has 14 residues. From germline, CDR1 is MNHNY and CDR2 SVGAGI (reference sequence). DNA for the CDR3: TGTGCCAGTGTGGACAGCTCTGGGGCCAACGTCCTGACTTTC. Translated: CASVDSSGANVLTF.

This clone was recorded once. J is TRBJ1-2 and V is TRBV6-1; TRBD1 matches 8 bases. CDR1 is MNHNS and CDR2 is SASEGT in the germline V gene. The CDR3 consists of 14 residues. The ends lost 7 bases at V and 5 bases at J; junction bases unmatched: 9. The CDR3 nucleotides are TGTGCCAGCATGGGGGGACAGGAAACGTATGGCTACACCTTC. It specifies CASMGGQETYGYTF.

The chain links TRBV7-2 to TRBJ2-3; D is ambiguous. The CDR3 is 14 amino acids. Trimming removed 6 bases at V and 6 bases at J, with 16 bases between. Germline V gene data show CDR1 as SGHTA and CDR2 as FQGNSA. The CDR3 DNA reads as TGTGCCAGCAGTCCAAACCCTGGCCGCGATACGCAGTATTTT. Protein: CASSPNPGRDTQYF.

The chain uses TRBV6-1 and TRBJ2-7; D perhaps matches TRBD1 (6 bases). The CDR3 is made up of 15 amino acids. Trimming removed 4 bases at V and 4 bases at J, with 17 bases between. Germline V lookup: CDR1 MNHNS, CDR2 SASEGT. The CDR3 region has the DNA TGTGCCAGCAGTGGGGGTAGGGGGTTGGTTTACGAGCAGTACTTC. Its translation is CASSGGRGLVYEQYF.

This chain connects TRBV7-9 to TRBJ1-1; 11 bases line up with TRBD1. The CDR3 loop spans 14 amino acids. CDR1 SEHNR and CDR2 FQNEAQ come from the germline V gene (reference sequence). Trimming removed 10 bases from V and 2 bases from J; junction bases left unmatched: 6. The CDR3 bases are TGTGCCAACGCGGGACAGGGGGTTAACACTGAAGCTTTCTTT. Protein: CANAGQGVNTEAFF.